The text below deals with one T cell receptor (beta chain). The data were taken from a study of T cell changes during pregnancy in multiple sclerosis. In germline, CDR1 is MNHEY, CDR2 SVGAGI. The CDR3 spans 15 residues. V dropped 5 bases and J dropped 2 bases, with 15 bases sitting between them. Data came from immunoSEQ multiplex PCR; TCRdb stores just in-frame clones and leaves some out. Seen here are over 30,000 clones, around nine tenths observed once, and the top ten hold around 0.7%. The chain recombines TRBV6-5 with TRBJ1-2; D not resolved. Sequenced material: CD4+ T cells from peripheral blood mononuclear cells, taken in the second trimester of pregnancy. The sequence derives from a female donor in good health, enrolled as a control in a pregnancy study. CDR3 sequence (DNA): TGTGCCAGCAGTCACCCCCGAGGGAACAACTATGGCTACACCTTC. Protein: CASSHPRGNNYGYTF.